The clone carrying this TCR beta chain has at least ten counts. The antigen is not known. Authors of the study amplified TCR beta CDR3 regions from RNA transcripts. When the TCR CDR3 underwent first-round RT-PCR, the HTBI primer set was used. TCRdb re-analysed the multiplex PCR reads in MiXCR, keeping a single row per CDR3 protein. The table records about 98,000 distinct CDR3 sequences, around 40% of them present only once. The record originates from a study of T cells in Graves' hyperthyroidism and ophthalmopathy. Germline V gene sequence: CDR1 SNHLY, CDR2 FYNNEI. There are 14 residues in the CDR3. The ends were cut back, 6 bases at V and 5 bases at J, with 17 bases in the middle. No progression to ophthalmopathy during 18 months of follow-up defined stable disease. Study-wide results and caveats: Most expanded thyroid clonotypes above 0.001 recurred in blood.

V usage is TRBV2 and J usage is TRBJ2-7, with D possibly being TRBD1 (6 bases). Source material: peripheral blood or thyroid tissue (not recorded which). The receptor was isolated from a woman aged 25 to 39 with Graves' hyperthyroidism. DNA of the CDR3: TGTGCCAGCAGCCCACAGGGTCTAGCCCACGAGCAGTACTTC. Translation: CASSPQGLAHEQYF. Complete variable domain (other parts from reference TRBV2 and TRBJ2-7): EPEVTQTPSHQVTQMGQEVILRCVPISNHLYFYWYRQILGQKVEFLVSFYNNEISEKSEIFDDQFSVERPDGSNFTLKIRSTKLEDSAMYFCASSPQGLAHEQYFGPGTRLTVT.